The rows below give T cell receptor beta chains drawn from one sample of a study of blood T cell repertoires in COVID-19. TCRdb's table, derived via immunoSEQ multiplex PCR, lists solely in-frame clones and lacks some. Among roughly 240,000 clones listed, more than 75% were seen once. The sample was peripheral blood. The receptors originated from a woman aged 55-70 years who had recovered from COVID-19. The CDR3 runs from the conserved cysteine through the conserved F or W. D genes are given only for firm matches. Where a row states a size, it is once, few, many or the class of an expanded clone; other rows omit it.

d_call | clone_size | j_call | v_call | cdr3_aa | cdr3_nt
TRBD1 | NA | TRBJ1-2 | TRBV10-3 | CAIPKEQGVGYTF | TGTGCCATCCCAAAGGAGCAGGGGGTTGGCTACACCTTC
NA | NA | TRBJ2-2 | TRBV6-5 | CASSYGFDRATGELFF | TGTGCCAGCAGTTACGGTTTTGACAGAGCTACCGGGGAGCTGTTTTTT
TRBD2 | NA | TRBJ2-7 | TRBV15 | CATSREYTILAGDYEQYF | TGTGCCACCAGCAGAGAATACACGATACTAGCGGGGGACTACGAGCAGTACTTC
NA | NA | TRBJ1-2 | TRBV12-3/TRBV12-4 | CASSPRGSYGYTF | TGTGCCAGCAGTCCTCGGGGAAGCTATGGCTACACCTTC
NA | NA | TRBJ1-4 | TRBV3-1/TRBV3-2 | CASSQGLATNEKLFF | TGTGCCAGCAGCCAAGGGCTTGCAACTAATGAAAAACTGTTTTTT
TRBD2 | NA | TRBJ2-1 | TRBV27 | CASSFRGGARVYEQFF | TGTGCCAGCAGTTTTCGCGGGGGAGCCCGAGTCTATGAGCAGTTCTTC
NA | NA | TRBJ2-1 | TRBV27 | CASSLKGTATGEQFF | TGTGCCAGCAGTTTAAAGGGCACCGCTACAGGTGAGCAGTTCTTC
NA | NA | TRBJ1-1 | TRBV12-3/TRBV12-4 | CASSFGAWEKAFF | TGTGCCAGCAGTTTCGGCGCTTGGGAGAAAGCTTTCTTT
TRBD2 | NA | TRBJ2-2 | TRBV9 | CASSVVEAGTTNTGELFF | TGTGCCAGCAGCGTAGTTGAAGCGGGGACCACAAACACCGGGGAGCTGTTTTTT
NA | NA | TRBJ2-5 | TRBV20-1 | CSARTVETQYF | TGCAGTGCCCGGACAGTAGAGACCCAGTACTTC
NA | NA | TRBJ2-5 | TRBV5-4 | CASSLIGLIQETQYF | TGTGCCAGCAGCTTGATTGGTCTAATCCAAGAGACCCAGTACTTC
TRBD1 | NA | TRBJ1-4 | TRBV28 | CASTQGDRAEKLFF | TGTGCCAGCACACAGGGGGATAGGGCCGAAAAACTGTTTTTT
NA | NA | TRBJ2-1 | TRBV6-2/TRBV6-3 | CASSYGSGGYNEQFF | TGTGCCAGCAGTTACGGGAGCGGTGGCTACAATGAGCAGTTCTTC
NA | NA | TRBJ1-6 | TRBV3-1/TRBV3-2 | CASSPSDTYRSSPLHF | TGTGCCAGCAGCCCAAGTGATACCTACCGTAGCTCACCCCTCCACTTT
NA | NA | TRBJ2-2 | TRBV5-5 | CASSKTPTNTGELFF | TGTGCCAGCAGCAAGACTCCTACGAACACCGGGGAGCTGTTTTTT
NA | NA | TRBJ1-6 | TRBV19 | CASSTLTRGGSPLHF | TGTGCCAGTAGTACCTTGACCAGGGGTGGCTCACCCCTCCACTTT
TRBD1 | NA | TRBJ1-2 | TRBV7-2 | CASSLGAGTGGLF | TGTGCCAGCAGCTTAGGAGCCGGGACAGGGGGCCTCTTC
NA | NA | TRBJ1-1 | TRBV3-1/TRBV3-2 | CASSQGPEGTEAFF | TGTGCCAGCAGCCAGGGCCCGGAGGGAACTGAAGCTTTCTTT
TRBD1 | NA | TRBJ2-7 | TRBV5-6 | CASSLAPGGLYEQYF | TGTGCCAGCAGCTTGGCTCCAGGGGGCCTCTACGAGCAGTACTTC
TRBD2 | NA | TRBJ2-5 | TRBV28 | CASSFGRGARQETQYF | TGTGCCAGCAGTTTTGGGCGGGGGGCCCGCCAAGAGACCCAGTACTTC
TRBD1 | NA | TRBJ1-1 | TRBV7-8 | CASTDVPGGKTEAFF | TGTGCCAGCACCGATGTCCCAGGGGGGAAGACTGAAGCTTTCTTT
TRBD1 | NA | TRBJ1-2 | TRBV7-2 | CASSLGQGYGYTF | TGTGCCAGCAGCTTGGGACAGGGATATGGCTACACCTTC
TRBD1 | NA | TRBJ2-7 | TRBV28 | CASSSTGTGGEQYF | TGTGCCAGCAGTTCGACCGGGACAGGTGGCGAGCAGTACTTC
NA | NA | TRBJ2-7 | TRBV7-2 | CASSLLQDSGYEQYF | TGTGCCAGCAGCTTATTGCAGGATAGTGGCTACGAGCAGTACTTC
TRBD1 | NA | TRBJ2-7 | TRBV18 | CASSSLGQGVNEQYF | TGTGCCAGCTCATCTCTCGGACAGGGGGTCAACGAGCAGTACTTC
TRBD1 | once | TRBJ2-6 | TRBV6-4 | CASSTDRAGANVLTF | TGTGCCAGCAGTACTGACAGGGCTGGGGCCAACGTCCTGACTTTC
TRBD1 | NA | TRBJ2-7 | TRBV5-1 | CASSFMTGSYEQYF | TGCGCCAGCAGCTTCATGACAGGGTCCTACGAGCAGTACTTC
TRBD1 | NA | TRBJ2-2 | TRBV29-1 | CSVEATRWGTGSYTGELFF | TGCAGCGTTGAAGCCACGAGGTGGGGGACAGGGAGTTACACCGGGGAGCTGTTTTTT
TRBD1 | NA | TRBJ1-4 | TRBV28 | CASRSSGQGNEKLFF | TGTGCCAGCCGTTCTTCGGGACAGGGAAATGAAAAACTGTTTTTT
NA | many | TRBJ1-4 | TRBV10-3 | CAISVELSSKDEKLFF | TGTGCCATCAGTGTGGAATTGTCTAGCAAGGATGAAAAACTGTTTTTT
NA | NA | TRBJ2-5 | TRBV10-2 | CASNGPAEETQYF | TGCGCCAGCAATGGCCCTGCCGAAGAGACCCAGTACTTC